This T cell receptor beta chain comes out of a study of early T cells in non-severe SARS-CoV-2 infection. In TCRdb, the 5' RACE reads were re-called with MiXCR into one record per CDR3 protein. The data show roughly 38,000 distinct CDR3 sequences, with less than 6% seen just once and roughly 4% held by the top ten. CDR1 is SNHLY and CDR2 is FYNNEI in the germline V gene. Trimming stripped 4 bases from V and 5 bases from J, with 12 bases between. This CDR3 spans 14 amino acids. This clonotype was recorded at least ten times. The chain has TRBV2 and TRBJ2-1; D unresolved. This clonotype was obtained from an adult who was a healthcare worker with PCR-confirmed SARS-CoV-2 infection or an uninfected control (not recorded which). The sequenced sample was whole blood, obtained at baseline. The CDR3: CASSGIRTHNEQFF. For the CDR3, the DNA is TGTGCCAGCAGTGGTATTAGAACCCACAATGAGCAGTTCTTC.